A selection of T cell receptor beta chains follows, all from one sample in a study of blood T cell repertoires in COVID-19. Some clones are missing from TCRdb's copy, which holds only in-frame ones; the method was immunoSEQ multiplex PCR. The table records roughly 100,000 clones, 91% of them present only once. The specimen sequenced was peripheral blood. These receptors were taken from a human donor in a cohort sampled during active COVID-19. The CDR3 runs from the conserved cysteine through the conserved F or W. The D gene is left open where the match is weak. For some rows the clone size is stated as once, few or many, or as a class when expanded; others skip it.

V,size,J,D,CDR3,DNA
TRBV4-3,NA,TRBJ2-2,TRBD2,CASSLRRGVGELFF,TGCGCCAGCAGCCTCCGACGGGGGGTCGGGGAGCTGTTTTTT
TRBV12-5,NA,TRBJ1-1,NA,CASGLERTEAFF,TGTGCTAGTGGTTTGGAGAGGACTGAAGCTTTCTTT
TRBV15,once,TRBJ1-5,TRBD1,CATGQDQNQPQHF,TGTGCCACCGGACAGGATCAAAATCAGCCCCAGCATTTT
TRBV6-1,NA,TRBJ2-3,TRBD2,CASSAWTSGGYPDTQYF,TGTGCCAGCAGTGCCTGGACTAGCGGGGGGTATCCAGATACGCAGTATTTT
TRBV20-1,NA,TRBJ1-1,NA,CSDMTVTEAFF,TGCAGTGACATGACAGTCACTGAAGCTTTCTTT
TRBV6-1,NA,TRBJ2-3,TRBD2,CASSGQREESTDTQYF,TGTGCCAGCAGTGGACAGCGGGAGGAAAGCACAGATACGCAGTATTTT
TRBV10-2,NA,TRBJ2-5,NA,CASTRTGPQETQYF,TGCGCCAGCACCCGAACAGGTCCCCAAGAGACCCAGTACTTC
TRBV5-1,NA,TRBJ2-5,TRBD1,CASSSRTGASEETQYF,TGCGCCAGCAGCTCTCGGACAGGGGCGTCGGAAGAGACCCAGTACTTC
TRBV5-5,NA,TRBJ2-1,TRBD1,CASHGQGAYNEQFF,TGTGCCAGCCATGGACAGGGCGCCTACAATGAGCAGTTCTTC
TRBV7-2,NA,TRBJ2-1,TRBD2,CASSISSGGVYNEQFF,TGTGCCAGCAGCATCAGCTCGGGGGGTGTTTACAATGAGCAGTTCTTC
TRBV10-3,NA,TRBJ2-7,TRBD1,CAISEPGQGYEQYF,TGTGCCATCAGTGAGCCGGGACAGGGTTACGAGCAGTACTTC
TRBV6-5,NA,TRBJ2-1,TRBD2,CASLGLAKEQFF,TGTGCCAGCCTAGGACTAGCGAAAGAGCAGTTCTTC
TRBV15,NA,TRBJ2-2,TRBD1,CATSSDRGVEVGELFF,TGTGCCACCAGCAGCGACAGGGGCGTAGAGGTCGGGGAGCTGTTTTTT
TRBV6-2/TRBV6-3,NA,TRBJ2-5,TRBD2,CASSLGTSLETQYF,TGTGCCAGCAGCCTTGGGACTAGCTTGGAGACCCAGTACTTC
TRBV5-1,NA,TRBJ1-1,NA,CASSQGPRASTEAFF,TGCGCCAGCAGCCAGGGGCCCCGAGCGAGCACTGAAGCTTTCTTT
TRBV6-2/TRBV6-3,NA,TRBJ2-1,NA,CASSSTGVPTGEQFF,TGTGCCAGCAGTTCGACAGGAGTGCCTACGGGTGAGCAGTTCTTC
TRBV7-9,NA,TRBJ2-7,TRBD2,CASSRGGAGNEQYF,TGTGCCAGCAGCCGCGGGGGGGCGGGTAACGAGCAGTACTTC
TRBV2,NA,TRBJ1-6,NA,CASRVTGINSPLHF,TGTGCCAGCAGAGTCACAGGTATCAATTCACCCCTCCACTTT
TRBV4-3,once,TRBJ1-2,TRBD1,CASSQGTGYGGYTF,TGCGCCAGCAGCCAAGGGACAGGGTATGGTGGCTACACCTTC
TRBV5-6,NA,TRBJ1-2,TRBD1,CASSTDRAYNYGYTF,TGTGCCAGCAGCACCGACAGGGCCTATAACTATGGCTACACCTTC
TRBV14,NA,TRBJ1-1,NA,CASSLEGLKAFF,TGTGCCAGCAGCCTGGAGGGGCTAAAAGCTTTCTTT
TRBV27,NA,TRBJ1-4,NA,CASSLTVWEATNEKLFF,TGTGCCAGCAGTTTAACGGTCTGGGAGGCAACTAATGAAAAACTGTTTTTT
TRBV5-6,NA,TRBJ2-5,TRBD2,CASSPFRGVLQETQYF,TGTGCCAGCAGCCCATTCCGGGGGGTTCTCCAAGAGACCCAGTACTTC
TRBV13,NA,TRBJ2-7,TRBD1,CASSPGQGLTREQYF,TGTGCCAGCAGCCCGGGACAGGGCCTAACGAGGGAGCAGTACTTC
TRBV5-1,NA,TRBJ2-2,NA,CASSFLSTSNTGELFF,TGCGCCAGCAGCTTCCTATCTACCTCGAACACCGGGGAGCTGTTTTTT
TRBV28,once,TRBJ1-3,NA,CASSSTGLALNTIYF,TGTGCCAGCAGTTCAACAGGGTTGGCCTTGAACACCATATATTTT
TRBV6-5,NA,TRBJ1-2,NA,CASSYGGRVGYTF,TGTGCCAGCAGTTACGGGGGCAGGGTGGGCTACACCTTC
TRBV2,NA,TRBJ1-3,NA,CASQGSYSGNTIYF,TGTGCCAGCCAGGGGAGCTACTCTGGAAACACCATATATTTT
TRBV14,NA,TRBJ2-1,TRBD1,CASSQDRGLSSYNEQFF,TGTGCCAGCAGCCAGGACAGGGGCCTGAGCTCCTACAATGAGCAGTTCTTC
TRBV28,NA,TRBJ1-2,TRBD1,CASTSGQGASGYTF,TGTGCCAGCACGAGCGGCCAGGGGGCAAGTGGCTACACCTTC
TRBV13,NA,TRBJ2-3,NA,CASRDMNLPDTQYF,TGTGCCAGCCGGGACATGAACCTCCCAGATACGCAGTATTTT
TRBV27,NA,TRBJ1-1,NA,CASSLRLFKGPQEGTEAFF,TGTGCCAGCAGTCTACGGCTGTTCAAGGGCCCTCAGGAGGGGACTGAAGCTTTCTTT
TRBV6-6,NA,TRBJ2-5,TRBD2,CASSYLSGGGRETQYF,TGTGCCAGCAGCTACCTTAGTGGCGGGGGGAGGGAGACCCAGTACTTC
TRBV15,NA,TRBJ2-1,NA,CATSGVASYYNEQFF,TGTGCCACCAGCGGGGTAGCGAGTTACTACAATGAGCAGTTCTTC
TRBV27,once,TRBJ2-1,TRBD2,CASSSGLAWNEQFF,TGTGCCAGCAGTTCGGGACTAGCTTGGAATGAGCAGTTCTTC
TRBV3-1/TRBV3-2,NA,TRBJ1-3,TRBD1,CASSPSGQGYRTIYF,TGTGCCAGCAGCCCCTCGGGACAGGGGTATCGCACCATATATTTT
TRBV9,NA,TRBJ1-2,TRBD1,CASSAGTGGPKYYGYTF,TGTGCCAGCAGCGCCGGGACAGGGGGGCCGAAATACTATGGCTACACCTTC
TRBV4-2,NA,TRBJ1-1,TRBD1,CASSPRTGLDNTEAFF,TGTGCCAGCAGCCCACGGACAGGTCTCGACAACACTGAAGCTTTCTTT
TRBV4-1,NA,TRBJ2-7,NA,CASSQLQGIYEQYF,TGCGCCAGCAGCCAGCTTCAGGGGATCTACGAGCAGTACTTC
TRBV28,NA,TRBJ2-7,TRBD2,CASSFGLAGVYEQYF,TGTGCCAGCAGTTTTGGACTAGCGGGTGTCTACGAGCAGTACTTC
TRBV7-2,once,TRBJ2-7,TRBD2,CASSLASVAGVYEQYF,TGTGCCAGCAGCTTAGCTTCGGTAGCGGGAGTGTACGAGCAGTACTTC